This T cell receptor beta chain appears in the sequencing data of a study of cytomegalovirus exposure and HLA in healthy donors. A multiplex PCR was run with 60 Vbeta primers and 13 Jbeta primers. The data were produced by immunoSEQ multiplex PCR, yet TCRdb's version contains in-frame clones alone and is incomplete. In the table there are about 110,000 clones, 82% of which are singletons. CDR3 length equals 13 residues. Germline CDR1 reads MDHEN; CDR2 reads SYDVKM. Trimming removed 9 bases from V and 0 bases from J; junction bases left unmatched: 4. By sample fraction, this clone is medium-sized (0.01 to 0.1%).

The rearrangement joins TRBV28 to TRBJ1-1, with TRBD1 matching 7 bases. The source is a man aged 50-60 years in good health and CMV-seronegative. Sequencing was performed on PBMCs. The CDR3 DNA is TGTGCCAGTAATGGACAGGTGAACACTGAAGCTTTCTTT. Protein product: CASNGQVNTEAFF.